This T cell receptor beta chain was captured in a study of T cell responses to AZD1222 COVID-19 vaccine. Notes on the study in general: The donor group comprised mostly white British people and more females; the analysis possibly underestimated clonal diversity. Mapped onto spike, vaccine-associated CD4 TCRs spanned it and were dominant at 160-218 and 743-854. Recipients of AZD1222 seropositive at baseline numbered only 5 to 7.

Per the germline V gene, CDR1 is PRHDT and CDR2 is FYEKMQ (reference sequence). The J segment lost 6 bases and the V segment lost 5 bases, leaving 7 bases of the junction unmatched. This CDR3 has 14 amino acids. As to this clone: Its antigen is not identified.

Assay used: immunoSEQ multiplex PCR; TCRdb lists only in-frame clones, some missing. The sample has 55,000 to 90,000 clones, 84% seen once. The sequence was obtained from an adult in good health. This specimen was peripheral blood, taken on day 0 of AZD1222 vaccination. The rearrangement links TRBV13 to TRBJ2-1, with 7 bases that match TRBD2. This CDR3 is CASSPETSRNEQFF. The CDR3 DNA sequence: TGTGCCAGCAGCCCTGAGACTAGCCGCAATGAGCAGTTCTTC.